This T cell receptor (beta chain) was documented in a study of blood T cell repertoires in COVID-19 (dated by TCRdb to about 2020). Broadly, across the study: Collaborator samples came from the United States, Italy and Spain and covered acute and convalescent phases of COVID-19. The sample metadata nearly always contained a de-identified subject ID, COVID-19 status, age in years and sex. The prospective study material was composed of cDNA or gDNA derived from T cells, B-cell-depleted T cells, or PBMCs. Where available, HLA class I and class II types were taken from metadata supplied by the sample provider and were not determined by assay-based typing. The repertoires were released in a freely available public database meant as a resource for research on the immune response to SARS-CoV-2. The dataset comprised deeply sampled blood TCRbeta repertoires from subjects exposed to, actively infected with, or recovered from COVID-19. Samples came from the ongoing ImmuneRACE study (first 160 participants) plus 1,254 subjects from 6 global collaborators. Summary of the overall study and its limitations: Clinical and demographic metadata were provided uncurated, with the amount varying by source and participant.

Each collaborating institution followed its own protocols to collect whole blood in K2EDTA tubes. For TCRbeta analysis, collaborator samples were shipped as frozen whole blood, as isolated PBMCs, or as DNA extracted from either sample type. A note on this clone: What antigen it recognizes has not been identified. Base-call qualities are not available, and no considerably larger clone is one nucleotide away.

The immunoSEQ Assay, a bias-controlled multiplex PCR, was used to amplify TCRbeta CDR3 regions from genomic DNA. The source study handled its data this way. The number of nucleated cells in each sample was estimated by amplification of reference gene primers within the assay. Sequence reads were collapsed and filtered to measure the absolute abundance of every unique TCRbeta CDR3 rearrangement. For each sample, productive Simpson clonality was calculated by taking the square root of Simpson's diversity index across productive rearrangements. Sourced from immuneACCESS, this table was stored by TCRdb with only in-frame sequences that have V and J called. A share of the clones is absent; for the studies checked, an unresolved V gene accounts for under half, and the remainder has no known explanation. That table supplies the V and J calls and clone size; D and trimming were determined from the DNA. The sample contains approximately 94,000 clones, around four fifths of them found a single time. The ten largest clonotypes hold roughly 29% of the sample.

CDR1 and CDR2, per the germline V gene, are SNHLY and FYNNEI. From V the trimming removes 0 bases and from J it removes 7 bases, while the gene matches leave 2 bases of the junction unaccounted for. The CDR3 starts with the cysteine, ends with the phenylalanine, and has 13 residues. The sequence is cut down to CDR3 DNA, 39 bases in frame from base 1. Material: peripheral blood. Recombination linked TRBV2 to TRBJ1-1, and TRBD1 aligns with 7 junction nucleotides. This receptor was identified in a man between 70 and 80 years old with active or convalescent COVID-19. DNA sequence: TGTGCCAGCAGTGAAGCGCAGGGGGGTGAAGCTTTCTTT. This is translated as CASSEAQGGEAFF. When the CDR3 is completed using the reference TRBV2 and TRBJ1-1 genes on either side, the full variable domain is EPEVTQTPSHQVTQMGQEVILRCVPISNHLYFYWYRQILGQKVEFLVSFYNNEISEKSEIFDDQFSVERPDGSNFTLKIRSTKLEDSAMYFCASSEAQGGEAFFGQGTRLTVV.